The 6 T cell receptor beta chains given below trace back to one sample, sequenced in a study of OX40 agonist ivuxolimab in advanced cancers. The repertoire was sequenced with immunoSEQ multiplex PCR; TCRdb's copy has only in-frame clones and lacks some. The table has about 82,000 clones, about 86% seen once. The sample here was CD4+ or CD8+ T cells sorted from blood, taken in a trial of the OX40 agonist ivuxolimab. Receptors were obtained from an adult with an advanced solid tumor such as melanoma, head and neck, liver or kidney cancer.

This clone has ten or more counts. J is TRBJ1-4 and V is TRBV5-1; 9 bases line up with TRBD1. Germline CDR1 reads SGHRS; CDR2 reads YFSETQ. This CDR3 comprises 18 residues. The V gene end was trimmed by 0 bases and the J gene end by 0 bases; junction bases not matched to a gene: 6. The CDR3 DNA is TGCGCCAGCAGCTTGGCCGGGACAGGGTTTACAACTAATGAAAAACTGTTTTTT. Translated: CASSLAGTGFTTNEKLFF.

The chain employs TRBV6-5 and TRBJ1-1; no firm D call. V lost 1 base and J 1 base, leaving 10 bases between the germline ends. The CDR3 is 15 amino acids. Germline V gene sequence: CDR1 MNHEY, CDR2 SVGAGI. This CDR3 is CASSYYARANTEAFF. In DNA form, the CDR3 reads TGTGCCAGCAGTTACTATGCCAGAGCGAACACTGAAGCTTTCTTT.

The chain combines TRBV6-1 with TRBJ1-1, with unresolved D. Germline V gene lookup returns CDR1 MNHNS and CDR2 SASEGT. The V end lost 3 bases, the J end lost 3 bases, and 11 bases lay between the germline ends. The length of the CDR3 is 14 residues. The CDR3 nucleotides read TGTGCCAGCAGTGAGCCTTTTGGGTACACTGAAGCTTTCTTT. It translates to CASSEPFGYTEAFF.

This chain joins TRBV5-1 and TRBJ2-2; TRBD2 might be the D (5 bases). With 4 bases removed from V and 1 base from J, the gap between germline ends came to 14 bases. The CDR3 totals 16 residues. Per the germline V gene, CDR1 is SGHRS and CDR2 is YFSETQ. The CDR3 coding sequence is TGCGCCAGCAGCGTGGCCGGGATCTTGAACACCGGGGAGCTGTTTTTT. This gives the protein CASSVAGILNTGELFF.

The chain combines TRBV6-1 with TRBJ2-1; either TRBD1 or TRBD2 may fit D (5 bases each). The V gene lost 6 bases and the J gene lost 9 bases, with 18 bases spanning the gap. Looked up from germline, CDR1 is MNHNS and CDR2 is SASEGT. The CDR3 covers 14 residues. The CDR3 bases are TGTGCCAGCAGGGGGTCAGGGTACGCGGGTGAGCAGTTCTTC. This gives the protein CASRGSGYAGEQFF.

V is TRBV5-1 and J is TRBJ1-2; perhaps TRBD1 as D (6 bases). Germline CDR1 is SGHRS and CDR2 is YFSETQ. Trimming cost V 4 bases and J 4 bases, with 20 bases left between them. CDR3 size: 16 residues. CDR3 DNA: TGCGCCAGCAGCCCGGACCAGGGGCTGGTTGGCTATGGCTACACCTTC. The encoded protein is CASSPDQGLVGYGYTF.